Given below is one T cell receptor (beta chain) in context. These data come from a study of blood T cells in healthy people across ages. V lost 6 bases, J lost 5 bases, and 14 bases lay in between. The V gene's germline CDR1 is KGHSH and CDR2 LQKENI. This CDR3 contains 14 residues. Per sample, no less than 5.5 micrograms of total RNA were extracted. Together with a sample-barcoded 5' primer, a J-beta primer mix was included in a second PCR lasting roughly 7 to 11 cycles. A single record per CDR3 protein comes from TCRdb applying MiXCR to the 5' RACE reads. Found here are around 1.7 million distinct CDR3 sequences, 28% of them singletons; the top ten hold over 7%.

This chain links TRBV18 with TRBJ1-5; D call uncertain. The clonotype comes from a woman aged 25 to 45 in good health. What was sequenced was blood. The CDR3 coding sequence is TGTGCCAGCTCGTCATCCGGTCGGGATCAGCCCCAGCATTTT. The encoded protein is CASSSSGRDQPQHF.